These T cell receptor beta chains were read from a single sample in a study of cytomegalovirus exposure and HLA in healthy donors. Data came from immunoSEQ multiplex PCR; TCRdb stores just in-frame clones and leaves some out. In the table there are 200,000 to 250,000 clones, approximately 78% of which are singletons. Sequenced material: PBMCs. All receptors derive from a man in his thirties or forties in good health and CMV-seronegative. The CDR3 runs from the conserved cysteine through the conserved F or W. A D gene is named only where the DNA matches it firmly. For some rows the clone size is stated as once, few or many, or as a class when expanded; others skip it.

clone_size	d_call	v_call	j_call	cdr3_nt	cdr3_aa
NA	TRBD1	TRBV5-1	TRBJ2-6	TGCGCCAGCAGCTCGGACAGGTCTGGGGCCAGCGTCCTGACTTTC	CASSSDRSGASVLTF
few	TRBD1	TRBV5-6	TRBJ1-1	TGTGCCAGCAGCTTGGGAGACAGGGCCCCGAACACTGAAGCTTTCTTT	CASSLGDRAPNTEAFF
NA	NA	TRBV7-9	TRBJ1-5	TGTGCCAGCAGCGAGGGAGTAGTCGGGCCCCAGCATTTT	CASSEGVVGPQHF
few	TRBD2	TRBV5-6	TRBJ2-4	TGTGCCAGCAGCTCACTGGGCGGGGGGGCCAAAAACATTCAGTACTTC	CASSSLGGGAKNIQYF
NA	NA	TRBV5-6	TRBJ2-7	TGTGCCAGCAGCTTGAGGAGTACCTACGAGCAGTACTTC	CASSLRSTYEQYF
NA	TRBD2	TRBV7-2	TRBJ2-7	TGTGCCAGCAGCTTAGGGACTAGCGGGAGTTACGAGCAGTACTTC	CASSLGTSGSYEQYF
NA	NA	TRBV9	TRBJ2-1	TGTGCCAGCAGCGTAGACGGGGGAATGTACAATGAGCAGTTCTTC	CASSVDGGMYNEQFF
NA	NA	TRBV9	TRBJ1-3	TGTGCCAGCAGCAAATACTCCGGGGCGGGAGGAAACACCATATATTTT	CASSKYSGAGGNTIYF
NA	NA	TRBV6-1	TRBJ1-5	TGTGCCAGCCGGGGGGAGGACCCTCAGCCCCAGCATTTT	CASRGEDPQPQHF
NA	TRBD1	TRBV4-1	TRBJ1-2	TGCGCCAGCAGCCTCACACCAGAAGGACAGGTAGATGACTATGGCTACACCTTC	CASSLTPEGQVDDYGYTF
NA	TRBD1	TRBV5-1	TRBJ2-7	TGCGCCAGCAGCTCCCGACAGGGGAGCGAGCAGTACTTC	CASSSRQGSEQYF
NA	NA	TRBV5-5	TRBJ2-5	TGTGCCAGCAGCTTGGCCATCACAGGGTACCAAGAGACCCAGTACTTC	CASSLAITGYQETQYF
NA	NA	TRBV18	TRBJ1-1	TGTGCCAGCTCACCGGGGCCAGGACGGACTGAAGCTTTCTTT	CASSPGPGRTEAFF
NA	TRBD1	TRBV6-1	TRBJ1-2	TGTGCCAGCAGTGAACGTATCAGACAGGGGGCGCGTGGCTACACCTTC	CASSERIRQGARGYTF
NA	NA	TRBV11-2	TRBJ1-2	TGTGCCAGCAGCTTAGGCTCCGCCGACAGCTATGGCTACACCTTC	CASSLGSADSYGYTF
NA	NA	TRBV11-3	TRBJ2-7	TGTGCCAGCCTTACCGCGGAGGGGAGGCCCTACGAGCAGTACTTC	CASLTAEGRPYEQYF
NA	NA	TRBV2	TRBJ2-1	TGTGCCAGCAGTGCCGGACCGGACTATGAGCAGTTCTTC	CASSAGPDYEQFF
NA	TRBD2	TRBV9	TRBJ2-3	TGTGCCAGCAGCGTAGCACCGACTAGCGGGGGGATCACAGATACGCAGTATTTT	CASSVAPTSGGITDTQYF
NA	NA	TRBV7-8	TRBJ1-6	TGTGCCAGCAGCTTAGAATCCGGGAGGACGGAGTCACCCCTCCACTTT	CASSLESGRTESPLHF
NA	NA	TRBV27	TRBJ2-3	TGTGCCAGCAGTTCACTCGCGTCGGGCACAGATACGCAGTATTTT	CASSSLASGTDTQYF
NA	NA	TRBV6-5	TRBJ1-1	TGTGCCAGCAGTCTCGGAGGTGAAGCTTTCTTT	CASSLGGEAFF
NA	TRBD1	TRBV6-5	TRBJ1-1	TGTGCCAGCAGTTACTCCGGGACAGTTAACACTGAAGCTTTCTTT	CASSYSGTVNTEAFF
NA	TRBD2	TRBV5-1	TRBJ2-3	TGCGCCAGCAGCTTTGGCCTAGCGGAGACAGATACGCAGTATTTT	CASSFGLAETDTQYF
NA	TRBD1	TRBV11-1	TRBJ2-7	TGTGCCAGCAGCGGATATCAGGACAGGGGGCCCTACGAGCAGTACTTC	CASSGYQDRGPYEQYF
NA	TRBD2	TRBV9	TRBJ2-5	TGTGCCAGCAGCTTCCCTGCGGGTGGACTAGCGGGGGGCGTCGGAGAGACCCAGTACTTC	CASSFPAGGLAGGVGETQYF
NA	TRBD1	TRBV15	TRBJ2-7	TGTGCCACCAGCAGGGCTGGACAGGGCTCTTACGAGCAGTACTTC	CATSRAGQGSYEQYF
once	TRBD1	TRBV11-3	TRBJ2-2	TGTGCCAGCAGCTTGACAGGGGGTACAACCGGGGAGCTGTTTTTT	CASSLTGGTTGELFF
few	TRBD1	TRBV19	TRBJ1-2	TGTGCCAGTAGTCCACCGGGACAGCGCGTGGGTGGCTACACCTTC	CASSPPGQRVGGYTF
few	NA	TRBV6-6	TRBJ1-2	TGTGCCAGCAGTTACCACAGGGATGGCTACACCTTC	CASSYHRDGYTF
NA	TRBD1	TRBV11-2	TRBJ1-5	TGTGCCAGCAGCTTAGACAGGGGGCATCAGCCCCAGCATTTT	CASSLDRGHQPQHF
NA	NA	TRBV2	TRBJ1-5	TGTGCCAGCAGTGAAAACGACGGAGTAAATCAGCCCCAGCATTTT	CASSENDGVNQPQHF
NA	TRBD1	TRBV6-5	TRBJ1-1	TGTGCCAGCAGTTACCGGACAGGGCTCACTGAAGCTTTCTTT	CASSYRTGLTEAFF
NA	NA	TRBV18	TRBJ1-1	TGTGCCAGCTCACAGGGGCGGTCCACTGAAGCTTTCTTT	CASSQGRSTEAFF
NA	TRBD2	TRBV11-1	TRBJ2-7	TGTGCCAGCAGTAGCGGGGGATACTACGAGCAGTACTTC	CASSSGGYYEQYF
NA	NA	TRBV7-2	TRBJ2-2	TGTGCCAGCAGCACGACGTCAGGGGTGAACACCGGGGAGCTGTTTTTT	CASSTTSGVNTGELFF
NA	NA	TRBV18	TRBJ2-1	TGTGCCAGCTCACCTGGACAGAGCTCCTACAATGAGCAGTTCTTC	CASSPGQSSYNEQFF
NA	TRBD1	TRBV4-1	TRBJ2-7	TGCGCCAGCAGCCAAGTTGTGGGACAGGGGGCGAGATACGAGCAGTACTTC	CASSQVVGQGARYEQYF
few	NA	TRBV28	TRBJ1-3	TGTGCCAGCAACAGGGTTATCGGAAACACCATATATTTT	CASNRVIGNTIYF
NA	NA	TRBV2	TRBJ1-2	TGTGCCAGCAGTGAAGACTTTAGGGGGATCGGCTACACCTTC	CASSEDFRGIGYTF
few	NA	TRBV20-1	TRBJ2-3	TGCAGTGCCACAACCGATACGCAGTATTTT	CSATTDTQYF
NA	TRBD1	TRBV27	TRBJ1-2	TGTGCCAGCAGACGGACAGGGGACGGCTACACCTTC	CASRRTGDGYTF
NA	NA	TRBV7-9	TRBJ1-3	TGTGCCAGCAGCTTATCCGGGATCTCTGGAAACACCATATATTTT	CASSLSGISGNTIYF
NA	TRBD1	TRBV7-9	TRBJ2-3	TGTGCCAGCAGCCGTTGGGAAGGGGGCATGACAGATACGCAGTATTTT	CASSRWEGGMTDTQYF
NA	TRBD2	TRBV4-1	TRBJ2-2	TGCGCCAGCAGCCAAGGTAGCGGGGGAAAGGTGGAGCTGTTTTTT	CASSQGSGGKVELFF
NA	NA	TRBV7-3	TRBJ1-6	TGTGCCAGCAGCCCGCATCTTGATACTTCTTCACCCCTCCACTTT	CASSPHLDTSSPLHF
NA	NA	TRBV2	TRBJ2-2	TGTGCCAGCACCCCCACGGTTACCGGGGAGCTGTTTTTT	CASTPTVTGELFF
NA	NA	TRBV28	TRBJ2-5	TGTGCCAGCAGTTCAGTTGAGGGACTTCGGAGTCAAGAGACCCAGTACTTC	CASSSVEGLRSQETQYF
NA	NA	TRBV7-9	TRBJ2-2	TGTGCCTCTCGACAGAACACCGGGGAGCTGTTTTTT	CASRQNTGELFF
NA	TRBD1	TRBV6-1	TRBJ1-1	TGTGCCAGCAGTTTCCGACAGGGGAACACTGAAGCTTTCTTT	CASSFRQGNTEAFF
NA	NA	TRBV19	TRBJ2-7	TGTGCCAGTAGTCCCACGCGGGATCCCATCTCCGAGCAGTACTTC	CASSPTRDPISEQYF